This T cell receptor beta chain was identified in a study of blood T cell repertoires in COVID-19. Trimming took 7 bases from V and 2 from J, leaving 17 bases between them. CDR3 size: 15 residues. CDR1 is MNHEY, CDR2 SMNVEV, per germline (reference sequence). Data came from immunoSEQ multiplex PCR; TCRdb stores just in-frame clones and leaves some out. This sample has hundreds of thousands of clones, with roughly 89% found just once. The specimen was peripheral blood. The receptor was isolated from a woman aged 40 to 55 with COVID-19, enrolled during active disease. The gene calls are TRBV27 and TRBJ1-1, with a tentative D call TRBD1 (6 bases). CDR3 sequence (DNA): TGTGCCAGCACCCGACTGCAGGGGATTAACACTGAAGCTTTCTTT. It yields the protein CASTRLQGINTEAFF.